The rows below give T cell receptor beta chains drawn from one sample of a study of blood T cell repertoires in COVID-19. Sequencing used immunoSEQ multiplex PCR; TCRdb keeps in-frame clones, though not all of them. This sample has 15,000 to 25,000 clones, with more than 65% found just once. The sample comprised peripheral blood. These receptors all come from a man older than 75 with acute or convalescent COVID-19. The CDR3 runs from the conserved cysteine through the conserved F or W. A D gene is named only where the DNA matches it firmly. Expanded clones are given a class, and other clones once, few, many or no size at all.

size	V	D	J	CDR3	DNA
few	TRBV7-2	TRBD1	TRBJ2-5	CASSLGYGTGPQETQYF	TGTGCCAGCAGCTTAGGTTACGGGACAGGGCCCCAAGAGACCCAGTACTTC
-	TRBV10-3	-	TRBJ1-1	CAISESGYPGARGTEAFF	TGTGCCATCAGTGAGTCAGGCTATCCAGGGGCGCGAGGCACTGAAGCTTTCTTT
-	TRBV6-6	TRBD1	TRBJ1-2	CASRDPDTGDYGYTF	TGTGCCAGCAGGGACCCGGATACAGGGGACTATGGCTACACCTTC
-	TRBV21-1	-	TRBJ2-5	CASSPHSLGQKHQETQYF	TGTGCCAGCAGCCCCCATTCCCTTGGACAGAAACACCAAGAGACCCAGTACTTC
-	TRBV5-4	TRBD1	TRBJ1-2	CASRVWDSYGYTF	TGTGCCAGCAGGGTGTGGGACAGCTATGGCTACACCTTC
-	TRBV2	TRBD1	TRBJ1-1	CASSERGPGQGIRTVAFF	TGTGCCAGCAGTGAAAGAGGTCCGGGACAGGGAATAAGAACGGTAGCTTTCTTT
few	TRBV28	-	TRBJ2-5	CASSTRTRRRETQYF	TGTGCCAGCAGTACACGAACTAGACGACGGGAGACCCAGTACTTC
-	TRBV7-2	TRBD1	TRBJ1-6	CASSFTGVGSYNSPLHF	TGTGCCAGCAGCTTCACAGGGGTTGGATCCTATAATTCACCCCTCCACTTT
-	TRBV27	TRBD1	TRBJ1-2	CASSPGTGGYYGYTF	TGTGCCAGCAGTCCTGGGACAGGGGGGTACTATGGCTACACCTTC
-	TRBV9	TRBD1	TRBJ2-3	CASSVGQGASTQYF	TGTGCCAGCAGCGTTGGGCAGGGGGCCAGCACGCAGTATTTT
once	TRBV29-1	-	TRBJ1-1	CSFAGGGNTEAFF	TGCAGTTTTGCGGGGGGAGGGAACACTGAAGCTTTCTTT
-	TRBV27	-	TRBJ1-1	CASSFRGGMWTEAFF	TGTGCCAGCAGTTTTCGGGGGGGGATGTGGACTGAAGCTTTCTTT
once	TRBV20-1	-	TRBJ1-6	CSASSLRAGGALHNSPLHF	TGCAGTGCTAGTAGCCTTAGAGCTGGGGGCGCATTACATAATTCACCCCTCCACTTT
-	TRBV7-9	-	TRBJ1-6	CASSTNNSPLHF	TGTGCCAGCAGCACTAATAATTCACCCCTCCACTTT
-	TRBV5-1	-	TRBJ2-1	CASSPGGGRGNEQFF	TGCGCCAGCAGCCCGGGAGGGGGCAGGGGCAATGAGCAGTTCTTC
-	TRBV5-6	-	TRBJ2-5	CASSPLGGVGETQYF	TGTGCCAGCAGCCCGCTCGGAGGGGTTGGGGAGACCCAGTACTTC
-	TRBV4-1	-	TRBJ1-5	CASSQGQVYQPQHF	TGCGCCAGCAGCCAAGGACAAGTCTATCAGCCCCAGCATTTT
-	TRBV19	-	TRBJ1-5	CASSIGEGRGNQPQHF	TGTGCCAGTAGTATAGGGGAGGGGAGAGGCAATCAGCCCCAGCATTTT